The 24 T cell receptor beta chains listed next were all sequenced from one sample in a study of T cell changes during pregnancy in multiple sclerosis (dated by TCRdb to between 2019 and 2020). The library relied on the immunoSEQ multiplex PCR assay. In its TCRdb copy, this immuneACCESS table keeps in-frame sequences only and misses some clones. Where compared with another copy, unresolved V genes explain less than half of these, and the others have no known cause. Across this sample there are around 96,000 clones, with about 93% seen only once. The ten largest make up about 4.5% of the sample. Sample: peripheral blood, taken in the first trimester of pregnancy. The source is a female donor with multiple sclerosis, enrolled in a pregnancy study.

The gene calls are TRBV7-6 and TRBJ2-1; 8 bases fit TRBD2. The ends lost 2 bases at V and 8 bases at J; junction bases unmatched: 8. The CDR3 has 15 residues. The germline CDR1 and CDR2 sequences are SGHVS and FNYEAQ. The CDR3 nucleotides are TGTGCCAGCAGCTTATTGAGCGGGGGATGGGATGAGCAGTTCTTC. Translating it yields CASSLLSGGWDEQFF.

V gene TRBV4-1 combines with J gene TRBJ2-1; TRBD2 agrees at 11 bases. Trimming removed 1 base from V and 7 bases from J; junction bases left unmatched: 12. The CDR3 length is 18 residues. From germline, CDR1 is MGHRA and CDR2 YSYEKL. This chain's CDR3 is CASSQGTSGPPHWNEQFF. DNA of the CDR3: TGCGCCAGCAGCCAAGGGACTAGCGGGCCCCCCCATTGGAATGAGCAGTTCTTC.

The chain couples TRBV11-2 to TRBJ2-5; weak D call: TRBD1 (6 bases). CDR3 length equals 15 residues. V was cut by 6 bases and J by 4 bases, with 18 bases left in between. Germline CDR1 and CDR2: SGHAT and FQNNGV. The CDR3 bases are TGTGCCAGCAGTTCAAACAGGGCTTTGAGAGAGACCCAGTACTTC. As protein: CASSSNRALRETQYF.

V is TRBV7-9 and J is TRBJ2-1; 8 nucleotides agree with TRBD2. The CDR3 consists of 15 residues. Germline CDR1 and CDR2: SEHNR and FQNEAQ (reference sequence). V dropped 2 bases and J dropped 9; count of bases not matched to a gene: 9. The CDR3: CASSLTAGGNGEQFF. CDR3 nucleotides: TGTGCCAGCAGCTTAACCGCGGGGGGTAATGGTGAGCAGTTCTTC.

The chain links TRBV5-6 to TRBJ1-4, with TRBD1 matching over 8 bases. J gave up 7 bases and V 4 bases, and 12 bases lay outside the gene matches. The V gene's germline CDR1 is SGHDT and CDR2 YYEEEE. This CDR3 is built from 16 residues. The CDR3 sequence: CASSVLLTGGVEKLFF. The CDR3 bases are TGTGCCAGCAGCGTCCTCTTAACAGGGGGGGTTGAAAAACTGTTTTTT.

The rearrangement uses TRBV5-4 and TRBJ1-3; no clear D gene. Looked up from germline, CDR1 is SGHNT and CDR2 is YYREEE (reference sequence). The ends were cut back, 0 bases at V and 0 bases at J, with 7 bases in the middle. The length of the CDR3 is 15 residues. The CDR3 bases are TGTGCCAGCAGCTTGGGAACAGACTCTGGAAACACCATATATTTT. It codes for CASSLGTDSGNTIYF.

This chain uses TRBV6-6 with TRBJ1-2; D perhaps matches TRBD1 (5 bases). The CDR3 extends over 13 amino acids. V lost 7 bases and J lost 8, with 17 bases in between. CDR1 and CDR2 from the germline V gene are MNHNY and SVGAGI (reference sequence). In DNA, the CDR3 is TGTGCCAGCAATCTACAGGTAGCGGGAGGCTACACCTTC. The encoded protein is CASNLQVAGGYTF.

The rearrangement uses TRBV5-1 and TRBJ1-6; D is uncertain. Trimming shortened V by 4 bases and J by 10 bases, and 18 bases separated the two germline ends. This CDR3 comprises 15 residues. Germline V gives CDR1 SGHRS, CDR2 YFSETQ. The CDR3 DNA is TGCGCCAGCAGCCCCATACCGGGGATGCCCTCACCCCTCCACTTT. Residues: CASSPIPGMPSPLHF.

The chain is built from TRBV18 and TRBJ1-5; the match to TRBD1 covers 7 bases. The CDR3 spans 14 residues. V was clipped by 5 bases and J by 3 bases; unmatched bases: 4. The germline V gene has CDR1 KGHSH and CDR2 LQKENI. The CDR3 loop is CASSLGQINQPQHF. The CDR3, as DNA: TGTGCCAGCTCATTGGGACAGATCAATCAGCCCCAGCATTTT.

The CDR3 sequence: CASSLSLDSYGYTF. CDR3 bases: TGTGCCAGCAGCTTATCTCTGGACAGTTATGGCTACACCTTC. The chain uses TRBV7-9 and TRBJ1-2, with TRBD1 as a possible D gene (6 bases). This CDR3 region has 14 residues. With 2 bases removed from V and 5 bases from J, the gap between germline ends came to 12 bases. Germline V gene sequence: CDR1 SEHNR, CDR2 FQNEAQ (reference sequence).

The rearrangement links TRBV5-1 to TRBJ1-2, with 7 bases identical to TRBD1. Germline trimming cut 8 bases from V and 6 bases from J; bases unmatched to any gene: 7. The CDR3 totals 12 residues. CDR1 and CDR2 (germline): SGHRS, YFSETQ. The CDR3 DNA reads TGCGCCAGAGGGCAGGGGGGCGATGGCTACACCTTC. This gives the protein CARGQGGDGYTF.

This chain links TRBV29-1 with TRBJ1-1; D ambiguous. This CDR3 contains 14 residues. Trimming removed 5 bases from V and 2 bases from J, with 15 bases in between. CDR1 and CDR2 from the germline V gene are SQVTM and ANQGSEA. This chain's CDR3 is CSVLAFLTNTEAFF. The CDR3 nucleotides are TGCAGCGTTCTAGCCTTTTTAACTAACACTGAAGCTTTCTTT.

V usage is TRBV7-3 and J usage is TRBJ2-3; 7 bases map to TRBD2. The CDR3 spans 15 residues. Germline loops: CDR1 SGHTA, CDR2 FQGTGA. V trimming: 0 bases; J trimming: 5 bases; junction bases outside the gene matches: 5. The CDR3 loop is CASSLTRAGIDTQYF. The CDR3 DNA reads TGTGCCAGCAGCTTAACAAGAGCGGGGATAGATACGCAGTATTTT.

The chain links TRBV19 to TRBJ2-5; D gene unclear. Trimming cost V 5 bases and J 5 bases, with 9 bases left between them. Germline V CDR1 and CDR2: LNHDA, SQIVND (reference sequence). The CDR3 has 12 residues. Written as DNA, the CDR3 is TGTGCCAGTAGTCTGCACAGTGAGACCCAGTACTTC. This gives the protein CASSLHSETQYF. Variable domain in full (rest from reference TRBV19 and TRBJ2-5): DGGITQSPKYLFRKEGQNVTLSCEQNLNHDAMYWYRQDPGQGLRLIYYSQIVNDFQKGDIAEGYSVSREKKESFPLTVTSAQKNPTAFYLCASSLHSETQYFGPGTRLLVL.

The chain joins TRBV7-6 to TRBJ1-1; 7 positions agree with TRBD1. The V gene end was trimmed by 6 bases and the J gene end by 2 bases; junction bases not matched to a gene: 6. Germline V lookup: CDR1 SGHVS, CDR2 FNYEAQ. The length of the CDR3 is 14 residues. Here the CDR3 DNA reads TGTGCCAGCAGGAAGACAGGGCTCAACACTGAAGCTTTCTTT. Amino acids: CASRKTGLNTEAFF.

The gene calls are TRBV27 and TRBJ2-7; possible D gene TRBD2, 5 bases. Trimming took off 4 bases at V and 0 bases at J, with 19 bases between the two ends. CDR3 length: 17 amino acids. CDR1 and CDR2 from the germline V gene are MNHEY and SMNVEV (reference sequence). Here the CDR3 reads CASSSVFTTGVSYEQYF. The CDR3 nucleotides read TGTGCCAGCAGTTCAGTTTTCACGACCGGGGTCTCCTACGAGCAGTACTTC.

The V gene is TRBV13, the J gene TRBJ2-1; TRBD2 is a possible D gene (5 bases). The germline V and J ends were trimmed by 0 bases and 9 bases, with 9 bases remaining between them. Germline assignment: CDR1 PRHDT and CDR2 FYEKMQ (reference sequence). This CDR3 is built from 13 residues. The CDR3 DNA reads TGTGCCAGCAGCTTAGGCCGAGGGCCTGAGCAGTTCTTC. This gives the protein CASSLGRGPEQFF. The entire variable domain, with the rest obtained from reference TRBV13 and TRBJ2-1, is as follows: AAGVIQSPRHLIKEKRETATLKCYPIPRHDTVYWYQQGPGQDPQFLISFYEKMQSDKGSIPDRFSAQQFSDYHSELNMSSLELGDSALYFCASSLGRGPEQFFGPGTRLTVL.

The chain employs TRBV4-2 and TRBJ2-7; TRBD1 agrees at 10 bases. The CDR3 contains 14 residues. Trimming at V came to 3 bases and at J to 4 bases, leaving 3 bases not matched to a gene. The germline gives CDR1 LGHNA, CDR2 YNFKEQ. CDR3 region: CASSQGQGTYEQYF. CDR3 coding DNA: TGTGCCAGCAGCCAGGGACAGGGGACTTACGAGCAGTACTTC.

The J gene is TRBJ1-3, the V gene TRBV19, with D tentatively TRBD1 (5 bases). The CDR3 is 15 residues long. V was shortened by 7 bases and J by 0 bases, with 13 bases between the two germline ends. Germline V lookup: CDR1 LNHDA, CDR2 SQIVND (reference sequence). CDR3 loop: CASMAGLSSGNTIYF. The CDR3 bases are TGTGCCAGTATGGCAGGGTTATCCTCTGGAAACACCATATATTTT.

This clone showed up just a few times. The rearrangement links TRBV5-1 to TRBJ1-1, with D perhaps matching TRBD1 (5 bases). Per germline, CDR1 SGHRS and CDR2 YFSETQ. Deletions cut 0 bases from V and 4 bases from J, with 19 bases between. This CDR3 has 17 amino acids. CDR3 DNA sequence: TGCGCCAGCAGCTTGGGCCGTTGGGAGGGGCGGAGCACTGAAGCTTTCTTT. Its protein is CASSLGRWEGRSTEAFF.

The chain couples TRBV5-8 to TRBJ1-5, with unresolved D. The CDR3 is 15 amino acids. V lost 3 bases to trimming and J lost 11 bases, with 21 bases between them. CDR1 is SGHTS and CDR2 is YDEGEE in the germline V gene. The CDR3 loop is CASSYLVEAGEAQHF. CDR3 DNA: TGTGCCAGCAGCTACCTCGTAGAGGCCGGAGAGGCCCAGCATTTT.

Only one count was recorded for this clone. The CDR3 is CASSIVPGDTEAFF. The CDR3 DNA sequence: TGTGCCAGTAGTATAGTTCCAGGGGACACTGAAGCTTTCTTT. The chain joins TRBV19 to TRBJ1-1; perhaps TRBD1 as D (6 bases). Germline CDR1 LNHDA, CDR2 SQIVND (reference sequence). The CDR3 extends over 14 amino acids. V was pared by 1 base and J by 3 bases, with 9 bases between.

Turning to this clone: Compared with germline, one end of the junction differs, possibly owing to a read error. The same CDR3 also results from other DNA sequences found in this sample. This chain uses TRBV28 with TRBJ1-1; 7 bases agree with TRBD1. In germline, CDR1 is MDHEN, CDR2 SYDVKM. There are 14 residues in the CDR3. The CDR3 reads CASSPGQPNTEAFF. The DNA of the CDR3 is TGTGCCAGCAGCCCGGGACAGCCGAACACTGAAGCCTTCTTT. Complete variable domain (other parts from reference TRBV28 and TRBJ1-1): DVKVTQSSRYLVKRTGEKVFLECVQDMDHENMFWYRQDPGLGLRLIYFSYDVKMKEKGDIPEGYSVSREKKERFSLILESASTNQTSMYLCASSPGQPNTEAFFGQGTRLTVV.

The chain combines TRBV2 with TRBJ1-2; D possibly corresponds to TRBD1 (5 bases). The germline V gene encodes CDR1 SNHLY and CDR2 FYNNEI. Trimming removed 8 bases at V and 3 bases at J, with 13 bases between. The CDR3 is made up of 13 amino acids. CDR3 in DNA: TGTGCCAGCCAGGGTGGGAGGGACTATGGCTACACCTTC. This encodes CASQGGRDYGYTF.